This T cell receptor beta chain derives from a study of blood T cell repertoires in COVID-19. Turning to the study itself: From the United States, Italy and Spain came samples of acute and convalescent COVID-19. Sources were T cells, B-cell-depleted T cells, or PBMCs; the material itself was cDNA or gDNA.

This CDR3 has 18 amino acids. Germline V gene sequence: CDR1 LNHDA, CDR2 SQIVND (reference sequence). As regards this clone: One end of the junction varies from germline; a read error may be responsible.

As handled by the study authors: Nucleated cell counts were estimated from reference gene primer amplification. Only in-frame clones appear in the TCRdb table, and some are missing; sequencing was by immunoSEQ multiplex PCR. V and J calls and clone size are as listed in that table; D and trimming were resolved from the DNA. The data show fewer than 150,000 clones, approximately 85% seen once. The sequenced sample was peripheral blood. The TCR comes from a woman in her sixties with COVID-19, enrolled during active disease. The chain carries TRBV19 and TRBJ2-1; possibly TRBD1 for D (5 bases). The CDR3 coding sequence is TGTGCCAGTAGTATTTTTATTTTAGGGGCCCACGCCACCAATCAGCAGTTCTTC. Translation gives CASSIFILGAHATNQQFF.